This TCR beta chain was obtained from a study of blood T cells in healthy people across ages. CDR1 is SQVTM and CDR2 is ANQGSEA in the germline V gene. The CDR3 loop spans 14 amino acids. Losses at the gene ends were 3 bases for V and 5 bases for J; bases not matched to a gene: 8. Study results and caveats: Diversity of TCR beta per million T cells declined in a roughly linear way with age. Long-lived donors had more naive CD4+ cells and higher diversity than aged donors.

Through a sample-barcoded 5' primer and a J-beta primer mix, a second PCR was run for about 6 to 11 cycles. TCRdb re-called the 5' RACE reads through MiXCR, storing one row per CDR3 protein. The table shows 1,100,000 or so distinct CDR3 sequences, with 40% to 55% occurring only once. Worth noting for this clonotype: Its antigen is not identified.

Whenever a sample was processed, at least 6.5 million PBMCs were isolated. Sequencing input: blood. This sequence originates from a woman aged 60-75 years in good health. V gene TRBV29-1 combines with J gene TRBJ2-3, with TRBD2 matching 7 bases. CDR3 bases: TGCAGCGTTGATTCCAGCGGGATCATAGATACGCAGTATTTT. It encodes CSVDSSGIIDTQYF.